The rows below give T cell receptor beta chains drawn from one sample of a study of T-cell reconstitution after alpha-beta-depleted transplantation in children. A single record per CDR3 protein comes from TCRdb applying MiXCR to the PCR reads. The repertoire holds approximately 490,000 distinct CDR3 sequences, with around 13% as singletons. This material consisted of PBMCs from the stem cell graft donor, taken from the stem cell graft. These receptors all come from a human donor who donated a stem cell graft to a child with combined immunodeficiency. The CDR3 runs from the conserved cysteine through the conserved F or W. The order of the fields is clone size, J gene, V gene, D gene, CDR3 DNA, CDR3 protein. D genes are given only for firm matches. The size of a clone is reported for some rows only, either as once, few or many, or as a class for expanded clones.

many,TRBJ2-2,TRBV12-3/TRBV12-4,TRBD1,TGTGCCAGCAAGGGGACAGGGGACACCGGGGAGCTGTTTTTT,CASKGTGDTGELFF
few,TRBJ1-2,TRBV12-3/TRBV12-4,-,TGTGCCAGCAGCCCTACACTGATTAGTGGCTACACCTTC,CASSPTLISGYTF
once,TRBJ2-2,TRBV27,-,TGTGCCAGCAGTTTTTACGGGACGGGTGATCGGACCGGGGAGCTGTTTTTT,CASSFYGTGDRTGELFF
-,TRBJ1-5,TRBV6-1,-,TGTGCCAGCCGGGTAGGCGGAAATCAGCCCCAGCATTTT,CASRVGGNQPQHF
-,TRBJ1-2,TRBV20-1,-,TGCAGTGCCCTACCCAAGAGGGGTGGCTACACCTTC,CSALPKRGGYTF
many,TRBJ1-6,TRBV20-1,TRBD1,TGCAGTGCCCAGACAGGGGGCGAAAGTTCACCCCTCCACTTT,CSAQTGGESSPLHF
many,TRBJ2-5,TRBV12-1,-,TGTGCCAGCAGCCTCCACGGACTAGCGGGGGGGGAGGTGCTGAAGGAGACCCAGTACTTC,CASSLHGLAGGEVLKETQYF
few,TRBJ2-1,TRBV4-3,TRBD2,TGCGCCAGCAGCCAAGATAAGGGACTAGCGGGAGCCCTATACAATGAGCAGTTCTTC,CASSQDKGLAGALYNEQFF
many,TRBJ1-2,TRBV12-3/TRBV12-4,-,TGTGCCAGCACCGAATCCACAGGGTTCGGCTACACCTTC,CASTESTGFGYTF
-,TRBJ2-7,TRBV11-1,TRBD1,TGTGCCAGCAGCTTAGGCCGACAGGGGACTTATCTGCACGACGAGCAGTACTTC,CASSLGRQGTYLHDEQYF
few,TRBJ1-2,TRBV4-3,-,TGCGCCAGCAGCCTTAGACACGACTATGGCTACACCTTC,CASSLRHDYGYTF
few,TRBJ2-1,TRBV12-3/TRBV12-4,-,TGTGCCAGCACCCCAGACCGATACTCCTACAATGAGCAGTTCTTC,CASTPDRYSYNEQFF
-,TRBJ2-3,TRBV27,-,TGTGCCAGCAGCCGCGGCAGGGCCGTGACGCAGTATTTT,CASSRGRAVTQYF
-,TRBJ1-6,TRBV6-1,-,TGTGCCAGCAGTGAAAGGGTGATAAGGGCCATTAATTCACCCCTCCACTTT,CASSERVIRAINSPLHF
many,TRBJ2-1,TRBV7-3,-,TGTGCCAGCAGCTTCCGGGGAAGGGATGAGCAGTTCTTC,CASSFRGRDEQFF
many,TRBJ1-5,TRBV25-1,-,TGTGCCAGCAGTGAGAGTCGGGGTTCTGGGCAGCCCCAGCATTTT,CASSESRGSGQPQHF
-,TRBJ2-1,TRBV4-3,-,TGCGCCAGCAGCCAAGATCGGCTAGCGTTCTCCTACAATGAGCAGTTCTTC,CASSQDRLAFSYNEQFF
many,TRBJ2-3,TRBV7-9,-,TGTGCCAGCATCTCCCCGGCCCGGGATACGCAGTATTTT,CASISPARDTQYF
few,TRBJ2-1,TRBV5-1,-,TGCGCCAGCAGCCCCGCGTCTTTTTCCTACAATGAGCAGTTCTTC,CASSPASFSYNEQFF
few,TRBJ2-7,TRBV28,TRBD1,TGTGCCAGCAGTTTAACAGGGGCAGGCGAGCAGTACTTC,CASSLTGAGEQYF
-,TRBJ2-2,TRBV7-2,-,TGTGCCAGCAGCTTATTCTACCCGAACACCGGGGAGCTGTTTTTT,CASSLFYPNTGELFF
-,TRBJ1-5,TRBV7-8,TRBD1,TGTGCCAGCAGCTGGGGAGACAGGGTGGGATATAGCAATCAGCCCCAGCATTTT,CASSWGDRVGYSNQPQHF